The T cell receptor (beta chain) under discussion was sequenced for a study of CD8 T cells in Susac syndrome. Study results and limitations: The study conceded that relatively few individuals underwent its TCR sequencing and HLA analysis.

Of note for this clonotype: The target antigen is unknown. One end of the junction is discordant with germline, which a read error may explain.

Roughly 0.45 to 1 ug RNA was reverse transcribed with random hexamers. The immunoSEQ assay covered 54 Vbeta and 13 Jbeta segments for CDR3. MiXCR, applied by TCRdb to the immunoSEQ multiplex PCR reads, yields one record per CDR3 protein. The table lists around 190,000 distinct CDR3 sequences, around 93% of them singletons. CD8+ and CD4+ T cells from blood underwent TCR beta sequencing, which was carried out in a high-throughput format. Negative isolation yielded CD4+ and CD8+ T cells, and FACS enriched TEMRA cells. The CDR3 loop spans 14 amino acids. Germline CDR1 reads PRHDT; CDR2 reads FYEKMQ (reference sequence).

The specimen was CD4+ T cells from PBMCs. The clonotype was recovered from a human donor in good health. The chain combines TRBV13 with TRBJ2-4; D is perhaps TRBD2 (5 bases). The CDR3 DNA reads TGTGCCAGCAGCCTAGGACGAGGAGGAGACATTCAGTACTTC. Residues: CASSLGRGGDIQYF.